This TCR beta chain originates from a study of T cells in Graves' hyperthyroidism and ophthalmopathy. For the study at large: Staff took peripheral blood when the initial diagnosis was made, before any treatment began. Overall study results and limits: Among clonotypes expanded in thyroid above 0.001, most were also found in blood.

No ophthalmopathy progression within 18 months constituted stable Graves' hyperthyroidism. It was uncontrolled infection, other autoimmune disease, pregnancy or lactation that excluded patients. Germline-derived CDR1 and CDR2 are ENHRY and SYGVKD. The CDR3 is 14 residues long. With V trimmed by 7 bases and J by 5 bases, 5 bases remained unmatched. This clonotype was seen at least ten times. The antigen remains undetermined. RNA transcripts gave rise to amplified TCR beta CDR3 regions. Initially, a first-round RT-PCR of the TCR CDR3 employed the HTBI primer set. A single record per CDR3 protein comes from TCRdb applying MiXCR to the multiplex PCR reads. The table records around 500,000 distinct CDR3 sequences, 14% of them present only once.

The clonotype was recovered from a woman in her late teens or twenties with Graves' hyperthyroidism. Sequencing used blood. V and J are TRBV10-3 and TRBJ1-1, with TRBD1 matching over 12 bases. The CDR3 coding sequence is TGTGCCATCAACCGGGACAGGGGGCAAACTGAAGCTTTCTTT. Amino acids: CAINRDRGQTEAFF.